The clone carrying this T cell receptor (beta chain) was seen a single time. This record comes from a study of blood T cell repertoires in COVID-19. Overall study: T cells, B-cell-depleted T cells, or PBMCs provided the cDNA or gDNA that served as material.

The repertoire was sequenced with immunoSEQ multiplex PCR; TCRdb's copy has only in-frame clones and lacks some. The profile shows about 80,000 clones, about 80% of them singletons. Germline V gives CDR1 SGHTA, CDR2 FQGTGA. The CDR3 extends over 15 amino acids. V was pared by 4 bases and J by 3 bases, with 4 bases of the junction left unmatched. The chain couples TRBV7-3 to TRBJ2-5; the match to TRBD1 covers 11 bases. The specimen sequenced was peripheral blood. The clonotype comes from a middle-aged man with active or convalescent COVID-19. Here the CDR3 reads CASSSGTGGEETQYF. The CDR3, as DNA: TGTGCCAGCAGCTCCGGGACAGGGGGGGAAGAGACCCAGTACTTC.